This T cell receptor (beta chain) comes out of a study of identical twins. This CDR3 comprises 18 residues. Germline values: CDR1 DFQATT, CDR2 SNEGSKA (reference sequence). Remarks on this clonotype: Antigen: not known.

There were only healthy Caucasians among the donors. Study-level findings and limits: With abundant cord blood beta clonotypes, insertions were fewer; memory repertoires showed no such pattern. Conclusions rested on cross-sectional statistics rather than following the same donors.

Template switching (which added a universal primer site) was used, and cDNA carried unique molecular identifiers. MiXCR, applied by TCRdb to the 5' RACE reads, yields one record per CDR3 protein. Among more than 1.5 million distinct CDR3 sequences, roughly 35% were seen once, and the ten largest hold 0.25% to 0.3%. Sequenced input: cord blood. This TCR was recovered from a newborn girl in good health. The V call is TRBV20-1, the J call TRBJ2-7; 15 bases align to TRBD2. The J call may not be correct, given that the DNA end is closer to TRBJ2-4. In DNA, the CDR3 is TGCAGTGCTAGAGATAGCTGGACTAGCGGGAGGGTGGTCAACATTCAGTACTTC. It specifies CSARDSWTSGRVVNIQYF.